Listed here are 5 T cell receptor beta chains from one sample, sequenced in a study of T cells in Graves' hyperthyroidism and ophthalmopathy. TCR beta CDR3 regions were amplified from RNA transcripts. Using the HTBI primer set, a first-round RT-PCR was run on the TCR CDR3. TCRdb re-analysed the multiplex PCR reads in MiXCR, keeping a single row per CDR3 protein. Altogether more than 300,000 distinct CDR3 sequences are present, about a sixth being singletons, with the ten largest covering approximately 35%. Input material: blood. Receptors originate from a woman between 25 and 40 years old with Graves' hyperthyroidism that later progressed to Graves' ophthalmopathy.

Ten or more counts support this clonotype. The V gene is TRBV27, the J gene TRBJ2-1, with 11 bases lining up with TRBD2. The CDR3 is made up of 20 amino acids. Germline trimming cut 4 bases from V and 0 bases from J; bases unmatched to any gene: 14. Per germline, CDR1 MNHEY and CDR2 SMNVEV (reference sequence). CDR3: CASSYYPGLADLRSYNEQFF. DNA of the CDR3: TGTGCCAGCAGTTATTACCCGGGACTAGCGGACCTACGCTCCTACAATGAGCAGTTCTTC.

This chain uses TRBV7-9 with TRBJ2-3; TRBD1 aligns across 8 bases. Per germline, CDR1 SEHNR and CDR2 FQNEAQ (reference sequence). V shed 4 bases and J 2 bases; nucleotides not matched to a gene: 5. This CDR3 comprises 15 residues. CDR3 region: CASSSRDRPTDTQYF. The CDR3 DNA reads TGTGCCAGCAGCTCACGGGACAGGCCCACAGATACGCAGTATTTT.

This clonotype was seen only a few times. This chain links TRBV19 with TRBJ2-3, with 8 bases matching TRBD1. Trimming took 4 bases from V and 4 from J; bases not matched to a gene: 4. The germline V gene has CDR1 LNHDA and CDR2 SQIVND (reference sequence). The CDR3 runs 14 residues. The CDR3 nucleotides are TGTGCCAGTAGTAAGACAGGGGCCGCAGATACGCAGTATTTT. This codes for CASSKTGAADTQYF. Filled out from reference TRBV19 and TRBJ2-3, the complete variable domain reads DGGITQSPKYLFRKEGQNVTLSCEQNLNHDAMYWYRQDPGQGLRLIYYSQIVNDFQKGDIAEGYSVSREKKESFPLTVTSAQKNPTAFYLCASSKTGAADTQYFGPGTRLTVL.

In this sample, this clonotype turned up many times. The CDR3 DNA reads TGCGCCAGCAGCTCCCGCCTAGCGGGAGGAACCGGGGAGCTGTTTTTT. It encodes CASSSRLAGGTGELFF. The gene calls are TRBV5-1 and TRBJ2-2; 11 bases are shared with TRBD2. V shed 3 bases, J shed 5 bases, and the junction held 6 bases outside the gene matches. This CDR3 is built from 16 residues. The germline gives CDR1 SGHRS, CDR2 YFSETQ.

Ten or more counts support this clonotype. The chain combines TRBV28 with TRBJ1-2, with 8 bases lining up with TRBD1. Germline V lookup: CDR1 MDHEN, CDR2 SYDVKM. The CDR3 loop spans 16 amino acids. Losses at the gene ends were 5 bases for V and 1 base for J; bases not matched to a gene: 9. The CDR3: CASSHRGQGINYGYTF. For the CDR3, the DNA is TGTGCCAGCAGTCACCGTGGACAGGGCATTAACTATGGCTACACCTTC.